This TCR beta chain was recorded in a study of T cells in Graves' hyperthyroidism and ophthalmopathy. The CDR3 totals 13 residues. The junction had 5 bases not matched to a gene; V was cut back by 5 bases and J by 6 bases. Germline assignment: CDR1 SEHNR and CDR2 FQNEAQ (reference sequence). There were TCR beta CDR3 regions amplified from RNA transcripts. The HTBI primer set was used in a first-round RT-PCR of the TCR CDR3. MiXCR, applied by TCRdb to the multiplex PCR reads, yields one record per CDR3 protein. The sample includes 650,000 to 800,000 distinct CDR3 sequences, 45% of them seen just once. Sequenced input: peripheral blood or thyroid tissue (not recorded which). The receptor was derived from an adult man with Graves' disease, either hyperthyroidism or ophthalmopathy (not recorded which). The V call is TRBV7-9, the J call TRBJ1-2; 8 nucleotides match TRBD1. As DNA, the CDR3 is TGTGCCAGCAGCCAAGACAGGGGCGATGGCTACACCTTC. Translating gives CASSQDRGDGYTF. Based on the CDR3 plus reference TRBV7-9 and TRBJ1-2, the full variable domain is DTGVSQNPRHKITKRGQNVTFRCDPISEHNRLYWYRQTLGQGPEFLTYFQNEAQLEKSRLLSDRFSAERPKGSFSTLEIQRTEQGDSAMYLCASSQDRGDGYTFGSGTRLTVV.